This T cell receptor beta chain was profiled in a study of T-cell reconstitution after alpha-beta-depleted transplantation in children. A few counts support this clonotype. Molecular barcoding with unique molecular identifiers was used for the TCRbeta library. TCRdb independently ran MiXCR on the PCR reads; one entry per CDR3 protein. The sample lists 230,000 or so distinct CDR3 sequences, over 9.5% occurring once. The material sequenced was PBMCs from the stem cell graft donor, taken from the stem cell graft. The TCR originated in a human donor who donated a stem cell graft to a child with SCID.

CDR3 sequence reads: CASSEPADPSYEQYF. As DNA, the CDR3 is TGCGCCAGCAGTGAGCCAGCGGATCCCTCCTACGAGCAGTACTTC. The chain combines TRBV10-2 with TRBJ2-7; the D gene is possibly TRBD2 (5 bases). Deletions cut 2 bases from V and 0 bases from J, with 11 bases between. CDR1 is WSHSY and CDR2 is SAAADI in the germline V gene. This CDR3 is built from 15 residues.